Shown below are 16 T cell receptor beta chains from a single sample sequenced in a study of shared clonotypes between healthy human individuals. Clones were sequenced by immunoSEQ multiplex PCR, and TCRdb holds only the in-frame ones, with some missing. The sample holds around 500,000 clones; around 73% are singletons and the top ten take more than 10%. The sample taken for sequencing was PBMCs. Receptor source: a woman aged 40 to 50 in good health. Some clones in this sample may be carry-over from other donors' samples.

This chain links TRBV5-1 with TRBJ2-6, with D maybe TRBD1 (6 bases). The germline V and J ends were trimmed by 5 bases and 4 bases, with 16 bases remaining between them. The CDR3 length is 16 residues. Per germline, CDR1 SGHRS and CDR2 YFSETQ. CDR3 region: CASSSGAFLGANVLTF. The CDR3, as DNA: TGCGCCAGCAGTTCAGGGGCGTTCCTCGGGGCCAACGTCCTGACTTTC.

The chain recombines TRBV10-1 with TRBJ2-4, with 15 positions matching TRBD2. Germline CDR1 WNHNN, CDR2 SYGVQD (reference sequence). The length of the CDR3 is 18 residues. Unmatched junction bases numbered 8, after V lost 0 bases and J lost 8 bases. Here the CDR3 reads CASSESSGTSGRRDIQYF. CDR3 nucleotides: TGCGCCAGCAGTGAGTCGAGTGGGACTAGCGGGAGGCGGGACATTCAGTACTTC.

The chain carries TRBV9 and TRBJ1-5; D perhaps matches TRBD1 (6 bases). In germline, CDR1 is SGDLS, CDR2 YYNGEE. This CDR3 region has 15 residues. Between the trimmed V and J ends, which lost 3 bases and 2 bases, there was a span of 12 bases. The CDR3 is CASSGAAGGNQPQHF. CDR3 DNA: TGTGCCAGCAGCGGCGCGGCAGGGGGCAATCAGCCCCAGCATTTT.

Here the CDR3 DNA reads TGTGCCAGCAGCTTAACTCCGGACAGGGACCAGTATGGCTACACCTTC. It encodes CASSLTPDRDQYGYTF. The chain recombines TRBV7-3 with TRBJ1-2, with 8 bases that match TRBD1. The trim removed 0 bases at V and 5 bases at J, leaving 8 bases unmatched. This CDR3 comprises 16 residues. Germline lookup yields CDR1 SGHTA and CDR2 FQGTGA.

This clone was observed once. The chain recombines TRBV28 with TRBJ2-7; D is undetermined. Deletions cut 2 bases from V and 6 bases from J, with 14 bases between. Germline CDR1 reads MDHEN; CDR2 reads SYDVKM. The CDR3 runs 14 residues. CDR3 bases: TGTGCCAGCAGTTTAAATAGGGTAGCCCGCGAGCAGTACTTC. Translating gives CASSLNRVAREQYF.

This clone was recorded once. The V gene is TRBV11-2, the J gene TRBJ2-1; perhaps TRBD1 as D (6 bases). This CDR3 has 16 residues. Trimming took off 3 bases at V and 2 bases at J, with 14 bases between the two ends. The germline CDR1 and CDR2 sequences are SGHAT and FQNNGV. The DNA for the CDR3 is TGTGCCAGCAGCTTGCCCGGACAGACTCCCTACAATGAGCAGTTCTTC. Translation gives CASSLPGQTPYNEQFF.

The chain combines TRBV28 with TRBJ2-1, with D unresolved. Germline CDR1 and CDR2: MDHEN and SYDVKM. Trimming took off 3 bases at V and 3 bases at J, with 12 bases between the two ends. CDR3 length equals 15 residues. CDR3: CASSFSGGLYNEQFF. In nucleotides, the CDR3 is TGTGCCAGCAGTTTCTCGGGCGGCCTCTACAATGAGCAGTTCTTC.

Remarks on this clone: A much larger clonotype is one base distant, so this may be a read error. Other DNA variants within this sample encode the same CDR3. V and J are TRBV30 and TRBJ1-2; 12 bases are a match to TRBD1. CDR3 length equals 16 residues. In germline, CDR1 is GTSNPN, CDR2 SVGIG (reference sequence). J was trimmed by 8 bases and V by 1 base; bases with no gene match: 11. The CDR3 is CAWSAGQGAPIYGYTF. In nucleotides, the CDR3 is TGTGCCTGGAGTGCGGGACAGGGGGCTCCTATCTACGGCTACACCTTC.

This sequence joins TRBV7-9 and TRBJ1-3, with 7 bases fitting TRBD1. With V trimmed by 5 bases and J by 0 bases, 7 bases remained unmatched. There are 16 residues in the CDR3. Per germline, CDR1 SEHNR and CDR2 FQNEAQ (reference sequence). DNA for the CDR3: TGTGCCAGCAGCCGCGACAGGGCGAGCTCTGGAAACACCATATATTTT. Its protein is CASSRDRASSGNTIYF.

This chain links TRBV29-1 with TRBJ1-4; D gene ambiguous. The CDR3 loop spans 13 amino acids. The ends were cut back, 4 bases at V and 1 base at J, with 7 bases in the middle. CDR1 SQVTM and CDR2 ANQGSEA come from the germline V gene. CDR3 loop: CSVGWGTNEKLFF. In DNA form, the CDR3 reads TGCAGCGTTGGTTGGGGAACTAATGAAAAACTGTTTTTT.

A few counts support this clone. The chain links TRBV4-1 to TRBJ1-1; perhaps TRBD1 as D (5 bases). The germline gives CDR1 MGHRA, CDR2 YSYEKL. V was clipped by 1 base and J by 3 bases, with 12 bases between them. The CDR3 contains 15 residues. The DNA of the CDR3 is TGCGCCAGCAGCCAAGGGAGGGGATGGGACACTGAAGCTTTCTTT. This gives the protein CASSQGRGWDTEAFF.

The chain has TRBV28 and TRBJ1-1; TRBD1 aligns across 7 bases. Germline V lookup: CDR1 MDHEN, CDR2 SYDVKM. The CDR3 loop spans 14 amino acids. The J segment lost 2 bases and the V segment lost 8 bases, leaving 8 bases of the junction unmatched. The CDR3 nucleotides read TGTGCCAGCCTGAGAGGGGGCGCTAACACTGAAGCTTTCTTT. It yields the protein CASLRGGANTEAFF.

V and J are TRBV28 and TRBJ2-3; the match to TRBD2 covers 9 bases. V shed 6 bases, J shed 4 bases, and the junction held 5 bases outside the gene matches. There are 14 residues in the CDR3. Germline V gives CDR1 MDHEN, CDR2 SYDVKM. The CDR3 is CASSFSGSADTQYF. The DNA for the CDR3 is TGTGCCAGCAGCTTTAGCGGGAGTGCAGATACGCAGTATTTT.

The chain combines TRBV11-2 with TRBJ2-2; TRBD2 matches at 10 bases. The CDR3 is 18 amino acids. V lost 5 bases, J lost 6 bases, and 15 bases stayed unmatched. The germline gives CDR1 SGHAT, CDR2 FQNNGV. The DNA for the CDR3 is TGTGCCAGCAGCCCCGGCCCCCTAACTAGCGGGGTGGCCGGGGAGCTGTTTTTT. It codes for CASSPGPLTSGVAGELFF. Full variable domain (outside the CDR3, taken from reference TRBV11-2 and TRBJ2-2): EAGVAQSPRYKIIEKRQSVAFWCNPISGHATLYWYQQILGQGPKLLIQFQNNGVVDDSQLPKDRFSAERLKGVDSTLKIQPAKLEDSAVYLCASSPGPLTSGVAGELFFGEGSRLTVL.

The chain is built from TRBV28 and TRBJ2-7; D is possibly TRBD1 (5 bases). Germline V lookup: CDR1 MDHEN, CDR2 SYDVKM. Trimming pared 7 bases from V and 2 bases from J, leaving 12 bases between. This CDR3 spans 13 amino acids. Here the CDR3 DNA reads TGTGCCAGCAACCCCGGACACACCTACGAGCAGTACTTC. This gives the protein CASNPGHTYEQYF.

The chain has TRBV10-1 and TRBJ2-3; D unclear. CDR1 is WNHNN and CDR2 is SYGVQD in the germline V gene (reference sequence). With 4 bases removed from V and 0 bases from J, the gap between germline ends came to 11 bases. The CDR3 is 15 amino acids. The CDR3 DNA sequence: TGCGCCAGCAGTGGACGGGCGGTCAGCACAGATACGCAGTATTTT. Translation: CASSGRAVSTDTQYF.